This T cell receptor (beta chain) appears in the sequencing data of a study of beta chain features in type 1 diabetes. Study results and limitations: Reduced insertions and increased deletions marked VDJ junctions in type 1 diabetes patients.

J lost 5 bases, V lost 4 bases, and 7 bases had no gene match. Germline V gene sequence: CDR1 SGHRS, CDR2 YFSETQ. The CDR3 has 15 residues. Every donor provided one heparinised blood draw, which averaged about 120 mL. Markers CD45RO/CCR7/CD25/CD127/CD95/CD27 served to sort CD4+ naive, central memory, regulatory and stem cell-like memory cells. As for this clone: No antigen is known for it.

The study reverse transcribed the entire isolated RNA, so it sequenced expressed TCRB transcripts. The study sequenced naive, central memory and regulatory T cell samples to an average of about 3.57 million reads. TCRdb's table, derived via immunoSEQ multiplex PCR, lists solely in-frame clones and lacks some. The sample carries 810,000 or so clones, 17% recorded once. This TCR came from a woman between 18 and 29 years old in good health. This chain joins TRBV5-1 and TRBJ2-1; 9 nucleotides match TRBD2. Material: naive CD4+ T cells from blood. The CDR3 coding sequence is TGCGCCAGCAGCCTCACGGGGACTAGCAACAATGAGCAGTTCTTC. This sequence encodes CASSLTGTSNNEQFF.